One and the same sample provided the 15 T cell receptor beta chains below, sequenced in a study of T cells after yellow fever vaccination. Via MiXCR, TCRdb re-called the 5' RACE reads, giving one row per CDR3 protein. The table lists some 300,000 distinct CDR3 sequences, around 9.3% of them singletons, with around 3.1% in the top ten. Here the sequenced sample was CD4+ T cells sorted from PBMCs, taken 5 days after the yellow fever booster vaccination. The receptors shown here come from a man younger than 35 who received the YFV17D yellow fever vaccine.

This clonotype was seen ten or more times. The chain links TRBV5-6 to TRBJ2-3; the D gene is possibly TRBD2 (5 bases). Trimming pared 0 bases from V and 8 bases from J, leaving 7 bases between. CDR3 length: 12 amino acids. Germline lookup yields CDR1 SGHDT and CDR2 YYEEEE. The CDR3 protein is CASSLGAGTQYF. In DNA form, the CDR3 reads TGTGCCAGCAGCTTGGGGGCGGGTACGCAGTATTTT.

This clonotype was observed a handful of times. This chain connects TRBV18 to TRBJ1-5; a possible D gene is TRBD1 (6 bases). Between the trimmed V and J ends, which lost 1 base and 7 bases, there was a span of 8 bases. Germline lookup yields CDR1 KGHSH and CDR2 LQKENI. This CDR3 is 13 amino acids long. Here the CDR3 DNA reads TGTGCCAGCTCACCACTCCAGGGGCAGCCCCAGCATTTT. Translating it yields CASSPLQGQPQHF. The complete variable domain, with remaining parts taken from reference TRBV18 and TRBJ1-5, reads NAGVMQNPRHLVRRRGQEARLRCSPMKGHSHVYWYRQLPEEGLKFMVYLQKENIIDESGMPKERFSAEFPKEGPSILRIQQVVRGDSAAYFCASSPLQGQPQHFGDGTRLSIL.

This chain connects TRBV5-1 to TRBJ1-2; no firm D call. CDR1 and CDR2 (germline): SGHRS, YFSETQ. Trimming removed 0 bases from V and 2 bases from J, with 8 bases in between. There are 14 residues in the CDR3. CDR3 amino acids: CASSLEFSNYGYTF. CDR3 coding DNA: TGCGCCAGCAGCTTGGAATTCAGCAACTATGGCTACACCTTC.

In its sample, this clonotype was seen a few times. The genes are TRBV7-3 and TRBJ2-3, with TRBD2 matching 7 bases. This CDR3 has 15 amino acids. Germline V lookup: CDR1 SGHTA, CDR2 FQGTGA. The V and J ends lost 2 bases and 3 bases, in that order; junction bases with no gene match: 5. CDR3 residues: CASSLETSSTDTQYF. The CDR3 nucleotides are TGTGCCAGCAGCTTAGAGACTAGCTCTACAGATACGCAGTATTTT.

This clonotype was seen ten or more times. The genes are TRBV20-1 and TRBJ2-2, with unresolved D. The germline V gene encodes CDR1 DFQATT and CDR2 SNEGSKA (reference sequence). The CDR3 has 13 amino acids. V dropped 0 bases and J dropped 5 bases, with 7 bases sitting between them. The CDR3 DNA reads TGCAGTGCTAGAGAAAGGATAACCGGGGAGCTGTTTTTT. Its protein product is CSARERITGELFF.

This rearrangement joins TRBV4-2 to TRBJ2-7; no definite D call. V was pared by 1 base and J by 0 bases, with 10 bases between. Germline V gives CDR1 LGHNA, CDR2 YNFKEQ. The CDR3 is made up of 15 amino acids. In DNA, the CDR3 is TGTGCCAGCAGCCAAGCGGAGACTCGCTCCTACGAGCAGTACTTC. Protein product: CASSQAETRSYEQYF.

There are a few counts of this clonotype. The genes are TRBV4-1 and TRBJ2-5; D unclear. The V gene lost 0 bases and the J gene lost 3 bases, with 8 bases spanning the gap. There are 14 residues in the CDR3. CDR1 and CDR2 from the germline V gene are MGHRA and YSYEKL. Here the CDR3 reads CASSQDGWKETQYF. The CDR3 bases are TGCGCCAGCAGCCAAGATGGATGGAAAGAGACCCAGTACTTC.

This clonotype occurred a few times. This rearrangement joins TRBV20-1 to TRBJ1-6; no reliable D call. The V end lost 6 bases, the J end lost 5 bases, and 14 bases lay between the germline ends. Germline CDR1 is DFQATT and CDR2 is SNEGSKA (reference sequence). This CDR3 has 14 residues. CDR3 DNA sequence: TGCAGTGCCCCCAAGAGGCTGCATAATTCACCCCTCCACTTT. Translation: CSAPKRLHNSPLHF.

This clonotype was detected only a few times. This chain joins TRBV6-1 and TRBJ1-6, with D possibly being TRBD1 (5 bases). Germline V gene sequence: CDR1 MNHNS, CDR2 SASEGT. V was trimmed by 4 bases and J by 10 bases, leaving 20 bases between them. This CDR3 region has 16 residues. The CDR3 here is CASSGEGAPTPSPLHF. The CDR3 bases are TGTGCCAGCAGTGGAGAAGGGGCCCCCACCCCCTCACCCCTCCACTTT.

The J gene is TRBJ2-4, the V gene TRBV5-1, with no clear D. V was pared by 4 bases and J by 11 bases, with 19 bases between. The CDR3 is 14 amino acids. CDR1 and CDR2 (germline): SGHRS, YFSETQ. In DNA form, the CDR3 reads TGCGCCAGCAGCCCTGGAGCGACGAGTGCCGTTCAGTACTTC. Translated, it gives CASSPGATSAVQYF.

The chain has TRBV6-1 and TRBJ1-1, with no clear D. Per the germline V gene, CDR1 is MNHNS and CDR2 is SASEGT. This CDR3 has 11 residues. V was clipped by 10 bases and J by 2 bases, with 8 bases between them. The CDR3 spells CATDGNTEAFF. In DNA form, the CDR3 reads TGTGCCACCGACGGTAACACTGAAGCTTTCTTT.

This clonotype was found many times. The genes are TRBV27 and TRBJ1-2; no clear D. The CDR3 is 12 residues long. V lost 5 bases and J lost 3, with 7 bases in between. Germline V gene lookup returns CDR1 MNHEY and CDR2 SMNVEV (reference sequence). The CDR3 loop is CASSDRYYGYTF. The CDR3 coding sequence is TGTGCCAGCAGTGACCGCTACTATGGCTACACCTTC.

The CDR3 DNA sequence: TGTGCCAGCAGTGAAGTCGTGAGGGCAGATACGCAGTATTTT. Amino acids: CASSEVVRADTQYF. The genes are TRBV6-1 and TRBJ2-3; D may be TRBD2 (5 bases). The CDR3 totals 14 residues. The ends were cut back, 1 base at V and 4 bases at J, with 9 bases in the middle. CDR1 is MNHNS and CDR2 is SASEGT in the germline V gene.

This chain uses TRBV5-1 with TRBJ1-6; D may be TRBD1 (6 bases). V lost 3 bases and J 7 bases, leaving 14 bases between the germline ends. The CDR3 contains 15 residues. Per the germline V gene, CDR1 is SGHRS and CDR2 is YFSETQ. The CDR3 bases are TGCGCCAGCAGCTCCCAGGGGACGGACAATTCACCCCTCCACTTT. Amino acids: CASSSQGTDNSPLHF.

The table lists this clonotype with many counts. CDR3 in amino acids: CASRLAGGSTDTQYF. The CDR3 region has the DNA TGTGCCAGCAGACTAGCGGGGGGAAGCACAGATACGCAGTATTTT. The chain carries TRBV5-4 and TRBJ2-3; TRBD2 matches at 12 bases. The germline CDR1 and CDR2 sequences are SGHNT and YYREEE (reference sequence). V gave up 5 bases and J gave up 0 bases; unmatched junction bases: 1. There are 15 residues in the CDR3.